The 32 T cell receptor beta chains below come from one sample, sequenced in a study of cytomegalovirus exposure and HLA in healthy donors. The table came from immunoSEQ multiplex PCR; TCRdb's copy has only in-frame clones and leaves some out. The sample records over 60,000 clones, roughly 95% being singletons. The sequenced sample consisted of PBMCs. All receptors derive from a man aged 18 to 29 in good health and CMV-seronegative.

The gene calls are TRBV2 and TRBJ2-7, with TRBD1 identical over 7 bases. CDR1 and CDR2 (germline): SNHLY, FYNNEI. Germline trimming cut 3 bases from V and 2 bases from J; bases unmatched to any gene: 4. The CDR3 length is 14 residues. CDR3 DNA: TGTGCCAGCAGTGAGCGGACAGGTCCCTACGAGCAGTACTTC. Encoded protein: CASSERTGPYEQYF. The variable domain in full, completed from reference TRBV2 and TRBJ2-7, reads EPEVTQTPSHQVTQMGQEVILRCVPISNHLYFYWYRQILGQKVEFLVSFYNNEISEKSEIFDDQFSVERPDGSNFTLKIRSTKLEDSAMYFCASSERTGPYEQYFGPGTRLTVT.

CDR3 DNA: TGTGCCAGCAGCTCCCCCACGGAGGGAGCCCAAGAGACCCAGTACTTC. Protein: CASSSPTEGAQETQYF. This chain joins TRBV7-2 and TRBJ2-5; possible D gene TRBD2, 6 bases. The ends were cut back, 4 bases at V and 1 base at J, with 16 bases in the middle. The CDR3 loop spans 16 amino acids. Germline values: CDR1 SGHTA, CDR2 FQGNSA.

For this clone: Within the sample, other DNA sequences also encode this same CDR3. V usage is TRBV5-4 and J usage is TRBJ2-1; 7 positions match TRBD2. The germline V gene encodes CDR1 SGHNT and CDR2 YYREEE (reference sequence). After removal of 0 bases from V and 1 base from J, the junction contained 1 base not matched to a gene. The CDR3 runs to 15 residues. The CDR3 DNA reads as TGTGCCAGCAGCTTGGGGGGGGGTTCCTACAATGAGCAGTTCTTC. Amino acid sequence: CASSLGGGSYNEQFF.

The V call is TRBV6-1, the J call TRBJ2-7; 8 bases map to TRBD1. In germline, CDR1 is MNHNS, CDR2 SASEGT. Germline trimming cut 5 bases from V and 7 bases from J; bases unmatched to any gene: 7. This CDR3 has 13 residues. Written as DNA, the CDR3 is TGTGCCAGCAGTATGGACAGGGCAGAAGAGCAGTACTTC. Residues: CASSMDRAEEQYF.

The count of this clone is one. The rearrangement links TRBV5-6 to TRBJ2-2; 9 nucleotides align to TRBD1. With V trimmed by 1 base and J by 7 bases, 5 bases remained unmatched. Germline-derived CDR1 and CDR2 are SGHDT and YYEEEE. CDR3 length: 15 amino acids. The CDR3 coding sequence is TGTGCCAGCAGCTTGCGGGACAGGGTAGGCGGGGAGCTGTTTTTT. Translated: CASSLRDRVGGELFF.

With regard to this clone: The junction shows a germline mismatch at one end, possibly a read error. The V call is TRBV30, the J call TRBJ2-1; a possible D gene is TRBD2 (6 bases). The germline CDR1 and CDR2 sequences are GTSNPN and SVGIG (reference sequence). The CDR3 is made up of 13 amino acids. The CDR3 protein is CAWIRDSHNEQFF. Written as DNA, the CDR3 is TGTGCCTGGATCAGGGACTCCCACAATGAGCAGTTCTTC.

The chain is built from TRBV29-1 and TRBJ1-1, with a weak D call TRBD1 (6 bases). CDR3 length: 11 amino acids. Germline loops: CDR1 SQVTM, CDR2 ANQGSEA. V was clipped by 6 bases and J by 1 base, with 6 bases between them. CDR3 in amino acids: CSVTGNTEAFF. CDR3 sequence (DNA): TGCAGCGTGACAGGGAACACTGAAGCTTTCTTT. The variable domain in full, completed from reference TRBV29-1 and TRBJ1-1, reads SAVISQKPSRDICQRGTSLTIQCQVDSQVTMMFWYRQQPGQSLTLIATANQGSEATYESGFVIDKFPISRPNLTFSTLTVSNMSPEDSSIYLCSVTGNTEAFFGQGTRLTVV.

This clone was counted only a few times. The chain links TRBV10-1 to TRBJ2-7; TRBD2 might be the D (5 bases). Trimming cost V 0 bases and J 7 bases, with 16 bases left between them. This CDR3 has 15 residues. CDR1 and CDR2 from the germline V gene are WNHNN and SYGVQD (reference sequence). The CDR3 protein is CASSESRTGLREQYF. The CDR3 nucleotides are TGCGCCAGCAGTGAGTCGCGGACTGGGCTTAGGGAGCAGTACTTC.

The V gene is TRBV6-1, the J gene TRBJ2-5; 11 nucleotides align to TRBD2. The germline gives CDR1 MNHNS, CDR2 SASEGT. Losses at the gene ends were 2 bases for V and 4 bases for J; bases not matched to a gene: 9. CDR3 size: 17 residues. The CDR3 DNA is TGTGCCAGCAGTGAAAGGTTTGGTAGCGGGGGGGCAGAGACCCAGTACTTC. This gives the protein CASSERFGSGGAETQYF.

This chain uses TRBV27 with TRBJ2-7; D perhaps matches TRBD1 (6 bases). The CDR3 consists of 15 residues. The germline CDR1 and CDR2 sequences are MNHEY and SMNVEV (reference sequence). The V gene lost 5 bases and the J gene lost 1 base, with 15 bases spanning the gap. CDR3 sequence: CASSEGVGQSYEQYF. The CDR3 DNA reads TGTGCCAGCAGTGAGGGGGTGGGGCAGTCCTACGAGCAGTACTTC.

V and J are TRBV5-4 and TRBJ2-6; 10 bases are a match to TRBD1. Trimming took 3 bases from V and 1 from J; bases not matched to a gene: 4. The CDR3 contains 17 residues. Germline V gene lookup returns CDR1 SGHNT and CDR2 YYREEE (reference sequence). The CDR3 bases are TGTGCCAGCAGCTCGGGGACAGGGGAGTCTGGGGCCAACGTCCTGACTTTC. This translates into CASSSGTGESGANVLTF.

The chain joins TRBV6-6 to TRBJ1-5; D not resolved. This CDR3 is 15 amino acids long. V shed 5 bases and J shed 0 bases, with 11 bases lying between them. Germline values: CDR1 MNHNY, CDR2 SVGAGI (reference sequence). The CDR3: CASSQDMFSNQPQHF. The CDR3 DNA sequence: TGTGCCAGCAGTCAAGACATGTTTAGCAATCAGCCCCAGCATTTT.

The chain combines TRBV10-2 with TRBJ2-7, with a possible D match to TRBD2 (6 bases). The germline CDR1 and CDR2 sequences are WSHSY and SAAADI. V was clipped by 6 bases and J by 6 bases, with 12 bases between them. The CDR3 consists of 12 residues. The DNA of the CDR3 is TGCGCCAGCAGCGGGGCCGGGGGCGAGCAGTACTTC. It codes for CASSGAGGEQYF.

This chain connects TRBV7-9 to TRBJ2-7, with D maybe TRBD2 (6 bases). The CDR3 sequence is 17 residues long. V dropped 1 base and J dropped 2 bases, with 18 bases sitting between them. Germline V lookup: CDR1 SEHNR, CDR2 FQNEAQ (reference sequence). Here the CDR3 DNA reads TGTGCCAGCAGCTTAGAACGTTGGGGACCGGGGGCCTACGAGCAGTACTTC. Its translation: CASSLERWGPGAYEQYF. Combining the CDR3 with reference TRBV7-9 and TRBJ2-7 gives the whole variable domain DTGVSQNPRHKITKRGQNVTFRCDPISEHNRLYWYRQTLGQGPEFLTYFQNEAQLEKSRLLSDRFSAERPKGSFSTLEIQRTEQGDSAMYLCASSLERWGPGAYEQYFGPGTRLTVT.

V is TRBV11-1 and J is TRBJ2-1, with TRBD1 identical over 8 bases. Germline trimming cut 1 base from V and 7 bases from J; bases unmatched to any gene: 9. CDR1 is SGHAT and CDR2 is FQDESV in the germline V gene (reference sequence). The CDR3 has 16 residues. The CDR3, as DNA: TGTGCCAGCAGCTTAGGAGACAGGGGAATTAGGAATGAGCAGTTCTTC. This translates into CASSLGDRGIRNEQFF.

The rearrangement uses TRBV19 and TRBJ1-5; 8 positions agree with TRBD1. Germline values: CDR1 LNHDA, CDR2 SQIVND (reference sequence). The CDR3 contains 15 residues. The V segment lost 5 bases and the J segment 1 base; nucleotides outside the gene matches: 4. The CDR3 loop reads CASSLTGESNQPQHF. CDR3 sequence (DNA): TGTGCCAGTAGTTTGACAGGGGAAAGCAATCAGCCCCAGCATTTT.

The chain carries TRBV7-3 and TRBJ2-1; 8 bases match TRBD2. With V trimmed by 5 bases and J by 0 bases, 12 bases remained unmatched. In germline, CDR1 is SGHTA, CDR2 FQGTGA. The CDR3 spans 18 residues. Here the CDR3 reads CASSPSGGAKSSYNEQFF. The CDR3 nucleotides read TGTGCCAGCAGCCCATCGGGGGGGGCCAAGAGCTCCTACAATGAGCAGTTCTTC.

CDR3: CASSLSLAKNIQYF. CDR3 nucleotide sequence: TGTGCCAGCAGCTTATCGTTAGCCAAAAACATTCAGTACTTC. The rearrangement joins TRBV7-8 to TRBJ2-4; D gene ambiguous. Germline V gene sequence: CDR1 SGHVS, CDR2 FQNEAQ. The CDR3 consists of 14 residues. Trimming pared 2 bases from V and 0 bases from J, leaving 5 bases between. Full variable domain (rest looked up from reference TRBV7-8 and TRBJ2-4): GAGVSQSPRYKVAKRGQDVALRCDPISGHVSLFWYQQALGQGPEFLTYFQNEAQLDKSGLPSDRFFAERPEGSVSTLKIQRTQQEDSAVYLCASSLSLAKNIQYFGAGTRLSVL.

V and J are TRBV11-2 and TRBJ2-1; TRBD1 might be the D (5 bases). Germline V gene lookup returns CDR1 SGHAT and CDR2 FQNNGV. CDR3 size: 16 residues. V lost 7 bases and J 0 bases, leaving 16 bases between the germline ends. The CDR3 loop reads CASTTDIGSSYNEQFF. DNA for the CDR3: TGTGCCAGCACCACGGACATAGGCAGCTCCTACAATGAGCAGTTCTTC. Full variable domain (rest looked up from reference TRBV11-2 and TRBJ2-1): EAGVAQSPRYKIIEKRQSVAFWCNPISGHATLYWYQQILGQGPKLLIQFQNNGVVDDSQLPKDRFSAERLKGVDSTLKIQPAKLEDSAVYLCASTTDIGSSYNEQFFGPGTRLTVL.

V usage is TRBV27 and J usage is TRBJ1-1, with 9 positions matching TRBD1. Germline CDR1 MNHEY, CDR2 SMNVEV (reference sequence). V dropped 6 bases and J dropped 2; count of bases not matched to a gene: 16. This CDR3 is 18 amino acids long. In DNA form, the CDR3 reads TGTGCCAGCAGACTACTACAGGGGGCACCTCTTACTAACACTGAAGCTTTCTTT. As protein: CASRLLQGAPLTNTEAFF.

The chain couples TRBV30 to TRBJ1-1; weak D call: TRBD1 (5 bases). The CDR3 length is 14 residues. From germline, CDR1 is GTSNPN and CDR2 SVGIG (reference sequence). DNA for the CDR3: TGTGCTCCGACCCAGGCCTCCGCGGGGGGGGAAGCTTTCTTT. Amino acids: CAPTQASAGGEAFF.

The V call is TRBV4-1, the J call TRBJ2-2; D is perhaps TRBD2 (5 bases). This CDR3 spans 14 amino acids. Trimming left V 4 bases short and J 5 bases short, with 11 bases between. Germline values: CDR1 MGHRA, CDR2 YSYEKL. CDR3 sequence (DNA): TGCGCCAGCAGCCGAGATAGACTAACCGGGGAGCTGTTTTTT. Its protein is CASSRDRLTGELFF.

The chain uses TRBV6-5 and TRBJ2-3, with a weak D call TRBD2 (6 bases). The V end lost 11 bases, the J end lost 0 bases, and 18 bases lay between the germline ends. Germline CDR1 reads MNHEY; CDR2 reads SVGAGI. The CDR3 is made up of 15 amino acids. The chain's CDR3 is CAASVLGGSTDTQYF. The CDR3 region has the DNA TGTGCCGCCAGCGTCCTCGGGGGTAGCACAGATACGCAGTATTTT.

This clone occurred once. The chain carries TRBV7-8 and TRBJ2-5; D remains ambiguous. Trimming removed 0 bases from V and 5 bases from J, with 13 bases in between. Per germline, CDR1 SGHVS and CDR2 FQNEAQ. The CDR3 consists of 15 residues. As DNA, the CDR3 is TGTGCCAGCAGCTTAGCGCAAGTATTCGAGGAGACCCAGTACTTC. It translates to CASSLAQVFEETQYF. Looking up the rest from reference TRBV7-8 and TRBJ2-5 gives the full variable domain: GAGVSQSPRYKVAKRGQDVALRCDPISGHVSLFWYQQALGQGPEFLTYFQNEAQLDKSGLPSDRFFAERPEGSVSTLKIQRTQQEDSAVYLCASSLAQVFEETQYFGPGTRLLVL.

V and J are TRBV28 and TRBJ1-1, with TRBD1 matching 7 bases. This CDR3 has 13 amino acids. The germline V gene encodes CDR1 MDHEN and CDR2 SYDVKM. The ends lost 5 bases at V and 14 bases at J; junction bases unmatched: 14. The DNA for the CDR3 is TGTGCCAGCAGTGGCCCCAACGACAGGGCGGACTTCTTT. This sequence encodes CASSGPNDRADFF.

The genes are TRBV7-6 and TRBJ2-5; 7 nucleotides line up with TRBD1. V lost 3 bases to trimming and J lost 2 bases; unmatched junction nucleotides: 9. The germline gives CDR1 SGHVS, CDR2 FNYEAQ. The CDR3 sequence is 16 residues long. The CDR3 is CASSLDRRDQQETQYF. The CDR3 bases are TGTGCCAGCAGCTTGGACAGGAGAGATCAACAAGAGACCCAGTACTTC.

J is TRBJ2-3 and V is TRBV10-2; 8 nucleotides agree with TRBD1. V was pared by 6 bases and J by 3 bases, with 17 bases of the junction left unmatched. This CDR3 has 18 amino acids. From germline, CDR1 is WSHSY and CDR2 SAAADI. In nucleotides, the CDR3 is TGCGCCAGCAGCTCACCGACCCGGAGACAGGGGATAACAGATACGCAGTATTTT. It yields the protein CASSSPTRRQGITDTQYF.

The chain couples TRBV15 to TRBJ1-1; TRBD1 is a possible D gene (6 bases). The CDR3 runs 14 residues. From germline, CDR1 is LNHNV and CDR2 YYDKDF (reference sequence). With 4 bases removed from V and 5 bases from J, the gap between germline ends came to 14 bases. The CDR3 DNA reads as TGTGCCACCAGCATAGGGGGTTTAGAAACTGAAGCTTTCTTT. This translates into CATSIGGLETEAFF.

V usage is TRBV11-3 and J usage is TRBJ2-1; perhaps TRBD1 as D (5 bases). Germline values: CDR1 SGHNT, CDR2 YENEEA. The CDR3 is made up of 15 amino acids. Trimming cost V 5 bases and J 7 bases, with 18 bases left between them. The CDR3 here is CASSPTGQGRNEQFF. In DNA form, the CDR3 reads TGTGCCAGCAGCCCAACAGGCCAGGGTAGGAATGAGCAGTTCTTC. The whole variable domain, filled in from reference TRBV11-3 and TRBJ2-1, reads EAGVVQSPRYKIIEKKQPVAFWCNPISGHNTLYWYLQNLGQGPELLIRYENEEAVDDSQLPKDRFSAERLKGVDSTLKIQPAELGDSAVYLCASSPTGQGRNEQFFGPGTRLTVL.

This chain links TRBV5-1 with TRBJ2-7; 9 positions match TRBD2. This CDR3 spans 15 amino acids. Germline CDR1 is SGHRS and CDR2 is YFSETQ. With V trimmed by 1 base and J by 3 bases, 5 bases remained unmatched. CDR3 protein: CASSLIAGGLYEQYF. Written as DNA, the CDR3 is TGCGCCAGCAGCTTGATTGCGGGGGGGCTCTACGAGCAGTACTTC.

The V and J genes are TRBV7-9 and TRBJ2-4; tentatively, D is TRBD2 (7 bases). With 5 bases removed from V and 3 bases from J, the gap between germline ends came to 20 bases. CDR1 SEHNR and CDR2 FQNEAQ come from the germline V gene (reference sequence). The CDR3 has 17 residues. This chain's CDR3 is CASSLAGGPPNKNIQYF. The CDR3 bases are TGTGCCAGCAGCCTCGCCGGGGGGCCGCCTAACAAAAACATTCAGTACTTC.

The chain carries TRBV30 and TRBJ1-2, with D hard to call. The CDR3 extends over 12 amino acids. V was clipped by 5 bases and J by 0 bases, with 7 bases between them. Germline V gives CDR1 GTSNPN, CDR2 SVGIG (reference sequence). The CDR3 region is CAWEGTNYGYTF. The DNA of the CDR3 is TGTGCCTGGGAGGGTACTAACTATGGCTACACCTTC.